The 14 T cell receptor beta chains in this list originate from one sample, sequenced in a study of graft-versus-host responses after intestinal transplantation. Their recognized antigens are unknown. Measured with immunoSEQ multiplex PCR; TCRdb has only the in-frame clones, and not every one. The sample lists approximately 80,000 clones, roughly 89% occurring once. The sample was unstimulated CD4+ T cells sorted from spleen or lymph node cells, taken before intestinal transplant. The source of these receptors is a human donor who received an intestinal transplant.

The chain joins TRBV2 to TRBJ2-5; perhaps TRBD1 as D (7 bases). V dropped 3 bases and J dropped 4 bases, with 12 bases sitting between them. This CDR3 contains 14 residues. In germline, CDR1 is SNHLY, CDR2 FYNNEI. The chain's CDR3 is CASSDWQGGETQYF. CDR3 nucleotide sequence: TGTGCCAGCAGTGATTGGCAGGGGGGAGAGACCCAGTACTTC.

The chain is built from TRBV28 and TRBJ2-7; D is ambiguous. With 2 bases removed from V and 2 bases from J, the gap between germline ends came to 10 bases. The CDR3 loop spans 14 amino acids. CDR1 is MDHEN and CDR2 is SYDVKM in the germline V gene. CDR3 sequence: CASSLQAYPYEQYF. The CDR3, as DNA: TGTGCCAGCAGTTTACAGGCATATCCCTACGAGCAGTACTTC.

This chain joins TRBV6-5 and TRBJ1-4; D is perhaps TRBD1 (5 bases). CDR3 length equals 14 residues. Looked up from germline, CDR1 is MNHEY and CDR2 is SVGAGI. V shed 5 bases and J shed 6 bases, with 13 bases lying between them. In DNA form, the CDR3 reads TGTGCCAGCAGTCACAGGTCCTTCGATGAAAAACTGTTTTTT. Translated, it gives CASSHRSFDEKLFF.

The chain joins TRBV4-1 to TRBJ1-4, with a possible D match to TRBD1 (5 bases). Germline V lookup: CDR1 MGHRA, CDR2 YSYEKL. V shed 2 bases and J shed 5 bases, with 15 bases lying between them. The CDR3 covers 16 residues. The CDR3 region has the DNA TGCGCCAGCAGCCAACCTTTCGGGGGATCGAATGAAAAACTGTTTTTT. Amino acid sequence: CASSQPFGGSNEKLFF.

This clone was counted once. The rearrangement uses TRBV5-4 and TRBJ2-2, with D maybe TRBD2 (5 bases). The CDR3 is 16 residues long. The V gene lost 4 bases and the J gene lost 7 bases, with 20 bases spanning the gap. Germline V gene data show CDR1 as SGHNT and CDR2 as YYREEE (reference sequence). As DNA, the CDR3 is TGTGCCAGCAGCCCGACTGGGTCGGGGTACGGCGGGGAGCTGTTTTTT. It specifies CASSPTGSGYGGELFF.

This clone was recorded only once. The rearrangement uses TRBV28 and TRBJ2-5; 10 bases align to TRBD1. V shed 4 bases, J shed 5 bases, and the junction held 4 bases outside the gene matches. The CDR3 has 14 residues. Germline loops: CDR1 MDHEN, CDR2 SYDVKM. The CDR3 loop is CASSSGQGSETQYF. CDR3 nucleotides: TGTGCCAGCAGTTCGGGACAGGGGAGTGAGACCCAGTACTTC.

V and J are TRBV9 and TRBJ1-3, with no clear D. Between the trimmed V and J ends, which lost 3 bases and 0 bases, there was a span of 13 bases. CDR1 SGDLS and CDR2 YYNGEE come from the germline V gene. The CDR3 extends over 16 amino acids. In DNA form, the CDR3 reads TGTGCCAGCAGCGGACGAGGATTGGGCTCTGGAAACACCATATATTTT. Translation gives CASSGRGLGSGNTIYF.

V is TRBV5-1 and J is TRBJ2-3, with D possibly matching TRBD2 (6 bases). V lost 4 bases to trimming and J lost 0 bases, with 12 bases between them. The germline CDR1 and CDR2 sequences are SGHRS and YFSETQ. There are 15 residues in the CDR3. The CDR3 nucleotides are TGCGCCAGCAGCCCCGGGACTCCCAGCACAGATACGCAGTATTTT. Its protein is CASSPGTPSTDTQYF. The entire variable domain, with the rest obtained from reference TRBV5-1 and TRBJ2-3, is as follows: KAGVTQTPRYLIKTRGQQVTLSCSPISGHRSVSWYQQTPGQGLQFLFEYFSETQRNKGNFPGRFSGRQFSNSRSEMNVSTLELGDSALYLCASSPGTPSTDTQYFGPGTRLTVL.

The V and J genes are TRBV10-3 and TRBJ2-7; the match to TRBD1 covers 8 bases. Trimming took 4 bases from V and 0 from J; bases not matched to a gene: 8. Germline CDR1 is ENHRY and CDR2 is SYGVKD. This CDR3 spans 16 amino acids. The CDR3 DNA follows: TGTGCCATCAGTGCCGACAGGGGACCCTACTCCTACGAGCAGTACTTC. Encoded protein: CAISADRGPYSYEQYF.

The V gene is TRBV5-1, the J gene TRBJ2-7; 7 bases align to TRBD1. V lost 0 bases and J lost 5; bases outside the gene matches: 5. Germline CDR1 and CDR2: SGHRS and YFSETQ. The CDR3 consists of 14 residues. Written as DNA, the CDR3 is TGCGCCAGCAGCTTGGGACAGGGTATCCACGAGCAGTACTTC. The encoded protein is CASSLGQGIHEQYF.

This sequence joins TRBV4-1 and TRBJ2-1, with D possibly matching TRBD1 (6 bases). Germline V gives CDR1 MGHRA, CDR2 YSYEKL. The germline V and J ends were trimmed by 2 bases and 10 bases, with 27 bases remaining between them. This CDR3 is 18 amino acids long. CDR3 region: CASSQIRETGRELGEQFF. CDR3 coding DNA: TGCGCCAGCAGCCAAATTCGTGAGACAGGCCGCGAACTAGGGGAGCAGTTCTTC.

This clone was found once. The chain joins TRBV27 to TRBJ1-4, with TRBD1 as a possible D gene (5 bases). V was clipped by 3 bases and J by 1 base, with 15 bases between them. This CDR3 contains 17 residues. Looked up from germline, CDR1 is MNHEY and CDR2 is SMNVEV (reference sequence). Here the CDR3 reads CASSFRLGGGTNEKLFF. The CDR3 coding sequence is TGTGCCAGCAGTTTCCGCCTCGGGGGAGGAACTAATGAAAAACTGTTTTTT.

This chain uses TRBV2 with TRBJ2-3; perhaps TRBD1 as D (5 bases). Germline CDR1 and CDR2: SNHLY and FYNNEI. This CDR3 is built from 15 residues. The V and J ends lost 3 bases and 0 bases respectively, with 10 bases between them. The CDR3 here is CASSDWNRSTDTQYF. The CDR3 region has the DNA TGTGCCAGCAGTGATTGGAACAGGAGCACAGATACGCAGTATTTT.

The rearrangement joins TRBV28 to TRBJ2-5; D perhaps matches TRBD1 (6 bases). The J call may be in error: the DNA end matches TRBJ2-7 better. CDR1 is MDHEN and CDR2 is SYDVKM in the germline V gene. CDR3 length equals 13 residues. The CDR3 DNA is TGTGCCATACAGGGCCTCAATACCTACGAGCAGTACTTC. This codes for CAIQGLNTYEQYF.